Listed below are T cell receptor beta chains from one sample, sequenced in a study of Graves' ophthalmopathy and Graves' hyperthyroidism. TCRdb analysed the multiplex PCR reads with MiXCR anew, one entry per CDR3 protein. The sample has about 740,000 distinct CDR3 sequences, roughly two fifths seen once. Source material: peripheral blood. These receptors originate from an adult man with Graves' ophthalmopathy. The CDR3 runs from the conserved cysteine through the conserved F or W. Fields, in order: clone size, V gene, D gene, J gene, CDR3 protein, CDR3 DNA. A D gene is named only where the DNA matches it firmly. Clone size appears in some rows only: once, few, many, or a class for an expanded clone.

few	TRBV25-1	TRBD2	TRBJ2-2	CASSLGAGGVAGELFF	TGTGCCAGCAGTTTAGGCGCGGGAGGAGTTGCCGGGGAGCTGTTTTTT
-	TRBV10-3	-	TRBJ2-5	CAIGYLRDETQYF	TGTGCCATCGGATACTTGAGGGATGAGACCCAGTACTTC
-	TRBV2	-	TRBJ2-3	CASSDWTDTQYF	TGTGCCAGCAGTGACTGGACAGATACGCAGTATTTT
few	TRBV5-8	-	TRBJ1-2	CASSLGSSAYGYTF	TGTGCCAGCAGCTTGGGCTCCAGTGCCTATGGCTACACCTTC
many	TRBV14	-	TRBJ2-5	CASSRRGKWETQYF	TGTGCCAGCTCGCGGAGGGGAAAGTGGGAGACCCAGTACTTC
many	TRBV7-2	-	TRBJ2-5	CASSTQGTETQYF	TGTGCCAGCAGCACACAGGGTACGGAGACCCAGTACTTC
many	TRBV25-1	-	TRBJ1-1	CASSESPRGNTEAFF	TGTGCCAGCAGTGAATCCCCCCGAGGTAACACTGAAGCTTTCTTT
-	TRBV19	-	TRBJ1-1	CASSIPGGKAFF	TGTGCCAGTAGTATTCCAGGTGGGAAAGCTTTCTTT
-	TRBV19	-	TRBJ1-6	CAWREGDNSPLHF	TGTGCCTGGAGGGAGGGGGACAATTCACCCCTCCACTTT
many	TRBV20-1	-	TRBJ2-7	CSGVDGQLAYEQYF	TGCAGTGGGGTGGATGGGCAGTTAGCCTACGAGCAGTACTTC
many	TRBV5-1	TRBD1	TRBJ1-5	CASSATGVDNQPQHF	TGCGCCAGCAGCGCGACAGGGGTCGACAATCAGCCCCAGCATTTT
few	TRBV7-3	-	TRBJ2-2	CASSPERGWRSGELFF	TGTGCCAGCAGCCCCGAGAGGGGTTGGAGAAGCGGGGAGCTGTTTTTT
many	TRBV2	-	TRBJ2-7	CASTLVGSEQYF	TGTGCCAGCACCCTCGTGGGGTCCGAGCAGTACTTC
-	TRBV5-1	TRBD1	TRBJ2-5	CASSRTGAEQETQYF	TGCGCCAGCAGCCGGACAGGGGCGGAGCAAGAGACCCAGTACTTC
few	TRBV7-6	-	TRBJ1-4	CASSKNGGIGEKLFF	TGTGCCAGCAGCAAAAACGGGGGGATTGGAGAAAAACTGTTTTTT
few	TRBV20-1	-	TRBJ1-2	CSASREDYGYTF	TGCAGTGCTAGTCGAGAGGACTATGGCTACACCTTC
-	TRBV28	TRBD2	TRBJ2-7	CASTSGSYEQYF	TGTGCCAGTACTAGCGGGAGCTACGAGCAGTACTTC
many	TRBV25-1	-	TRBJ1-2	CASSEYAGEGNYGYTF	TGTGCCAGCAGTGAATATGCTGGAGAGGGGAACTATGGCTACACCTTC
-	TRBV7-9	-	TRBJ2-7	CASSSIAEIPEQYF	TGTGCCAGCAGCTCTATAGCGGAGATACCCGAGCAGTACTTC
-	TRBV7-2	-	TRBJ2-2	CASSQDRYRLNTGELFF	TGTGCCAGCAGCCAAGACCGGTACAGGCTGAACACCGGGGAGCTGTTTTTT
-	TRBV20-1	-	TRBJ1-6	CSARGGLSNNSPLHF	TGCAGTGCTAGAGGCGGTCTCAGTAATAATTCACCCCTCCACTTT
-	TRBV19	TRBD1	TRBJ2-7	CASKAGTGSSYEQYF	TGTGCCAGTAAAGCCGGGACAGGGTCCTCCTACGAGCAGTACTTC
-	TRBV6-5	-	TRBJ1-1	CASSKGENTEAFF	TGTGCCAGCAGTAAAGGGGAGAACACTGAAGCTTTCTTT
many	TRBV2	-	TRBJ1-2	CASTQELGNYGYTF	TGTGCCAGCACCCAGGAACTAGGAAATTATGGCTACACCTTC
-	TRBV7-2	-	TRBJ2-1	CASSLGPRGNEQFF	TGTGCCAGCAGCCTAGGACCCAGGGGAAACGAGCAGTTCTTC
-	TRBV15	TRBD1	TRBJ1-5	CATSRFHRGDQPQHF	TGTGCCACCAGCAGGTTTCACAGGGGCGATCAGCCCCAGCATTTT
many	TRBV7-3	-	TRBJ1-3	CASSFGVSSGNTIYF	TGTGCCAGCAGCTTTGGTGTCAGCTCTGGAAACACCATATATTTT
many	TRBV12-3/TRBV12-4	-	TRBJ1-2	CASSGVDYGYTF	TGTGCCAGCAGTGGAGTTGACTATGGCTACACCTTC
few	TRBV12-3/TRBV12-4	TRBD2	TRBJ2-5	CASSPLAGGHETQYF	TGTGCCAGCAGCCCTCTAGCGGGGGGGCACGAGACCCAGTACTTC
few	TRBV7-4	TRBD1	TRBJ2-7	CASSLSLSRQGASYEQYF	TGTGCCAGCAGCTTAAGTTTGAGTCGACAGGGGGCCTCCTACGAGCAGTACTTC
many	TRBV16	-	TRBJ1-2	CASSQSRAASGYTF	TGTGCCAGCAGCCAATCCCGGGCAGCCTCTGGCTACACCTTC
-	TRBV4-3	-	TRBJ2-7	CASSQDSTSYEQYF	TGCGCCAGCAGCCAGGACAGCACCTCCTACGAGCAGTACTTC
-	TRBV20-1	TRBD1	TRBJ1-5	CSARTEGAGGLPNQPQHF	TGCAGTGCTAGAACGGAAGGGGCAGGGGGCTTACCTAATCAGCCCCAGCATTTT
-	TRBV19	-	TRBJ1-2	CASSFSGYGYTF	TGTGCCAGTAGCTTCTCGGGCTATGGCTACACCTTC
-	TRBV7-9	-	TRBJ2-2	CASSNSDTNTGELFF	TGTGCCAGTAGTAACAGTGATACGAACACCGGGGAGCTGTTTTTT
many	TRBV19	TRBD2	TRBJ2-7	CASSISGGHEQYF	TGTGCCAGTAGTATTAGCGGGGGTCACGAGCAGTACTTC
-	TRBV6-5	-	TRBJ1-6	CASSYVGRDGTPLHF	TGTGCCAGCAGTTACGTCGGCAGGGACGGTACACCCCTCCACTTT
-	TRBV9	-	TRBJ2-7	CASSVGPEGPYEQYF	TGTGCCAGCAGCGTAGGGCCAGAGGGTCCCTACGAGCAGTACTTC
once	TRBV9	-	TRBJ2-3	CASSVDQAPTDTQYF	TGTGCCAGCAGCGTAGATCAGGCCCCCACAGATACGCAGTATTTT
-	TRBV5-6	-	TRBJ2-6	CASSLVVQVSSGANVLTF	TGTGCCAGCAGCTTGGTGGTACAGGTTTCCTCTGGGGCCAACGTCCTGACTTTC
-	TRBV20-1	TRBD1	TRBJ2-2	CSAQDRGETGELFF	TGCAGTGCTCAGGACAGGGGAGAGACCGGGGAGCTGTTTTTT
once	TRBV29-1	-	TRBJ2-5	CSVDGRGTQYF	TGCAGCGTAGATGGACGGGGGACCCAGTACTTC
few	TRBV24-1	-	TRBJ1-5	CASSESDRPDQPQHF	TGTGCCAGCAGTGAGTCTGACAGGCCGGATCAGCCCCAGCATTTT